This TCR beta chain originates from a study of T cells expressing NK-cell markers. Looking at the study overall: Sequencing of TCR beta repertoires drew on sorted CD3+CD56+NKG2C+, CD3+CD56+NKG2C- and CD3+CD56-NKG2C+ T cells. The study, taken as a whole, reports: A handful of donors likewise had their CD3+CD56-NKG2C+ fraction led by these clonotypes. About six donors carried dominant NKG2C+ clonotypes that made up roughly 1.0-7.5% of their CD8+ T cells.

For each CDR3 protein, TCRdb gives one entry from its re-call of the 5' RACE reads, without DNA. The specimen's table records some 450,000 distinct CDR3 sequences. With respect to this clonotype: Its antigen is still unknown.

This CDR3 is 12 amino acids long. V gene TRBV12-3 or TRBV12-4 combines with J gene TRBJ1-1; TCRdb selects TRBD1, and the lack of DNA leaves this call unchecked. The source is a woman aged 18 to 75 in good health. The sequenced material came from blood T cells: a sorted CD56 or NKG2C T cell subset, CD4+ or CD8+ T cells, or bulk PBMC T cells (not recorded which). CDR3 amino acids: CASMREQGGTFF.